The 13 T cell receptor beta chains below were found in one sample sequenced in a study of HIV-infected patients and healthy controls. About 540 ng RNA was reverse transcribed with alpha and beta constant-region primers. Using multiplexing indices, alpha and beta chain libraries were generated apart by chain-specific third strand synthesis. Using its own MiXCR run on the 5' RACE reads, TCRdb lists one record per CDR3 protein. The sample carries around 4,200 distinct CDR3 sequences, around 30% recorded once. Follow-up blood was drawn about 14 weeks, roughly three months, after antiretroviral therapy began. All unsorted peripheral T cells were captured because whole blood was used without fractionation. The sample consisted of blood, taken during antiretroviral therapy. The receptors were gathered from an adult with HIV infection.

Worth noting for this clonotype: An end of the junction does not agree with germline; a read error may underlie this. This chain links TRBV6-2 or TRBV6-3 with TRBJ2-3; D uncertain. CDR1 is MNHEY, CDR2 SVGEGT, per germline. CDR3 length equals 14 residues. In nucleotides, the CDR3 is TGTGCCAGCAGTCTCGCGGTCCTCACAGATACGAAGTATTTT. Amino acids: CASSLAVLTDTKYF.

This clonotype was recorded a few times. The V call is TRBV12-3 or TRBV12-4, the J call TRBJ1-1; D ambiguous. The V gene lost 8 bases and the J gene lost 7 bases, with 11 bases spanning the gap. This CDR3 is built from 11 residues. The CDR3 reads CASGRAGEAFF. The CDR3 DNA is TGTGCCAGCGGCAGAGCGGGTGAAGCTTTCTTT.

This clonotype rates as medium-sized. This chain joins TRBV2 and TRBJ2-1; perhaps D is TRBD1 or TRBD2 (5 bases each). The germline V gene encodes CDR1 SNHLY and CDR2 FYNNEI. The length of the CDR3 is 14 residues. Trimming shortened V by 0 bases and J by 10 bases, and 13 bases separated the two germline ends. In nucleotides, the CDR3 is TGTGCCAGCAGTGAAGCGGGGGTGCGGATCGAGCAGTTCTTC. Amino acid sequence: CASSEAGVRIEQFF.

This clonotype is classed as medium-sized (0.01 to 0.1%). The genes are TRBV6-2 or TRBV6-3 and TRBJ2-5; the match to TRBD2 covers 16 bases. CDR1 is MNHEY, CDR2 SVGEGT, per germline. V shed 0 bases, J shed 4 bases, and the junction held 11 bases outside the gene matches. This CDR3 contains 20 residues. CDR3 DNA: TGTGCCAGCAGTTACTCCCCTTACGGGGGACTAGCGGGGGGGCCAGAGACCCAGTACTTC. It codes for CASSYSPYGGLAGGPETQYF.

This clonotype turned up a few times. The chain joins TRBV6-6 to TRBJ1-1; D possibly corresponds to TRBD1 (6 bases). Trimming removed 4 bases from V and 7 bases from J, with 13 bases in between. This CDR3 comprises 13 residues. Germline CDR1 reads MNHNY; CDR2 reads SVGAGI (reference sequence). The CDR3 sequence: CASSLRGKVEAFF. The CDR3 region has the DNA TGTGCCAGCAGTTTAAGGGGGAAGGTTGAAGCTTTCTTT.

This clonotype is medium-sized in the sample. The junction and the germline gene differ at one end; a read error may be behind it. The V and J genes are TRBV19 and TRBJ1-6; 7 positions match TRBD1. CDR1 LNHDA and CDR2 SQIVND come from the germline V gene (reference sequence). The CDR3 sequence is 16 residues long. DNA for the CDR3: TGTGCCGGGACAGTACGAACCCCGACCTACAATTCACCCCTCCACTTT. It yields the protein CAGTVRTPTYNSPLHF.

This clonotype occurred a few times. The chain uses TRBV6-2 or TRBV6-3 and TRBJ1-5; tentatively, D is TRBD1 (5 bases). Germline-derived CDR1 and CDR2 are MNHEY and SVGEGT. The V gene lost 5 bases and the J gene lost 3 bases, with 11 bases spanning the gap. The CDR3 runs to 14 residues. The CDR3 protein is CASSNQGVNQPQHF. Written as DNA, the CDR3 is TGTGCCAGCAGTAATCAGGGAGTCAATCAGCCCCAGCATTTT.

By share, this clonotype counts as medium-sized. The chain uses TRBV5-1 and TRBJ2-7; D unresolved. Germline values: CDR1 SGHRS, CDR2 YFSETQ. Trimming pared 1 base from V and 4 bases from J, leaving 9 bases between. This CDR3 comprises 13 residues. In nucleotides, the CDR3 is TGCGCCAGCAGCTTGACCGCTTCGTACGAGCAGTACTTC. Its protein product is CASSLTASYEQYF.

This clonotype was counted many times. This rearrangement joins TRBV5-6 to TRBJ2-3, with 8 nucleotides matching TRBD1. Germline V gene sequence: CDR1 SGHDT, CDR2 YYEEEE. This CDR3 contains 13 residues. J lost 4 bases, V lost 4 bases, and 2 bases had no gene match. The CDR3 loop reads CASSETGADTQYF. CDR3 sequence (DNA): TGTGCCAGCAGCGAGACAGGGGCAGATACGCAGTATTTT.

This clonotype was recorded at least ten times. DNA for the CDR3: TGTGCCAGCAGCCATGACCCACCGGGCCCAGGATTATCCCAGTACTTC. This sequence encodes CASSHDPPGPGLSQYF. The chain uses TRBV3-1 and TRBJ2-5; D is uncertain. V was trimmed by 3 bases and J by 9 bases, leaving 23 bases between them. CDR3 size: 16 residues. Per germline, CDR1 LGHDT and CDR2 YNNKEL (reference sequence).

This clonotype is medium-sized by share. This rearrangement joins TRBV5-1 to TRBJ2-1; 8 bases line up with TRBD1. The germline V gene encodes CDR1 SGHRS and CDR2 YFSETQ. V lost 3 bases and J lost 4; bases outside the gene matches: 9. This CDR3 region has 16 residues. The chain's CDR3 is CASSSLGQESYNEQFF. DNA for the CDR3: TGCGCCAGCAGCTCTCTGGGACAGGAAAGTTACAATGAGCAGTTCTTC. Full variable domain (remainder filled in from reference TRBV5-1 and TRBJ2-1): KAGVTQTPRYLIKTRGQQVTLSCSPISGHRSVSWYQQTPGQGLQFLFEYFSETQRNKGNFPGRFSGRQFSNSRSEMNVSTLELGDSALYLCASSSLGQESYNEQFFGPGTRLTVL.

The V call is TRBV20-1, the J call TRBJ1-5, with D unresolved. V was shortened by 0 bases and J by 4 bases, with 10 bases between the two germline ends. The germline V gene has CDR1 DFQATT and CDR2 SNEGSKA (reference sequence). This CDR3 region has 14 residues. CDR3 sequence (DNA): TGCAGTGCTAGAGATCCAAGTGGGAATCAGCCCCAGCATTTT. The encoded protein is CSARDPSGNQPQHF.

This clonotype is medium-sized. The genes are TRBV20-1 and TRBJ2-4; tentative D call: TRBD2 (5 bases). The V end lost 0 bases, the J end lost 1 base, and 13 bases lay between the germline ends. CDR1 DFQATT and CDR2 SNEGSKA come from the germline V gene (reference sequence). The CDR3 extends over 16 amino acids. The CDR3 region is CSARDSSGAAKNIQYF. The CDR3 DNA reads as TGCAGTGCTAGAGATTCGAGCGGAGCGGCCAAAAACATTCAGTACTTC.